What follows are 25 T cell receptor beta chains derived from one specimen sequenced in a study of human T cells and chemical hapten exposure. Time point here: pre-sensitization, week 0. Treatment meaning: therapeutic diphenylcyclopropenone sensitization with weekly scalp DPC. One entry per CDR3 protein results from TCRdb running MiXCR on the RACE reads. The repertoire holds fewer than 350,000 distinct CDR3 sequences, roughly 7.7% seen once, with 0.9% to 1.5% in the top ten. The input for sequencing was whole blood, taken in connection with sensitization to the hapten diphenylcyclopropenone (DPC). All receptors come from a man aged 18 to 35 with alopecia areata. Some clones in this sample may be carry-over from other donors' samples.

The chain employs TRBV11-1 and TRBJ1-1; 10 nucleotides agree with TRBD1. CDR3 length: 18 amino acids. The J segment lost 3 bases and the V segment lost 5 bases, leaving 15 bases of the junction unmatched. Germline CDR1 SGHAT, CDR2 FQDESV (reference sequence). The CDR3 coding sequence is TGTGCCAGCAGCCTCGGGACAGGGGCCCTTTACGGCTACACTGAAGCTTTCTTT. Protein sequence: CASSLGTGALYGYTEAFF.

The chain uses TRBV7-2 and TRBJ1-4; D call uncertain. Trimming left V 1 base short and J 11 bases short, with 11 bases between. The CDR3 spans 13 residues. The germline V gene encodes CDR1 SGHTA and CDR2 FQGNSA. CDR3 residues: CASSLDAERKLFF. The CDR3 coding sequence is TGTGCCAGCAGCTTAGACGCGGAAAGGAAACTGTTTTTT.

The CDR3 bases are TGTGCCAGCAGGCAAAACCTGATACAGGGCAACTATGGCTACACCTTC. It yields the protein CASRQNLIQGNYGYTF. The chain combines TRBV6-5 with TRBJ1-2; a weak D match, TRBD1 (6 bases). Germline V gene data show CDR1 as MNHEY and CDR2 as SVGAGI. This CDR3 comprises 16 residues. V dropped 6 bases and J dropped 2 bases, with 19 bases sitting between them.

This clonotype was observed many times. V and J are TRBV12-3 or TRBV12-4 and TRBJ2-7; 9 nucleotides match TRBD1. The CDR3 sequence is 15 residues long. V shed 6 bases and J 6 bases; nucleotides not matched to a gene: 12. CDR3 sequence (DNA): TGTGCCAGCAGAAGGTGGGGGACAGGGCCCGGCGAGCAGTACTTC. Protein sequence: CASRRWGTGPGEQYF.

The chain combines TRBV7-8 with TRBJ1-1; no definite D call. The CDR3 runs to 17 residues. V lost 0 bases, J lost 0 bases, and 14 bases lay in between. In germline, CDR1 is SGHVS, CDR2 FQNEAQ. Written as DNA, the CDR3 is TGTGCCAGCAGCTTAGCGCTTTGGAGGGCCCTGAACACTGAAGCTTTCTTT. Residues: CASSLALWRALNTEAFF.

CDR3 sequence reads: CASSLAGGLAVAYNEQFF. CDR3 DNA: TGTGCCAGCAGCTTAGCGGGGGGGCTAGCGGTTGCCTACAATGAGCAGTTCTTC. The chain carries TRBV7-6 and TRBJ2-1, with TRBD2 as a possible D gene (7 bases). The CDR3 consists of 18 residues. Trimming removed 0 bases from V and 2 bases from J, with 17 bases in between. Looked up from germline, CDR1 is SGHVS and CDR2 is FNYEAQ.

This clonotype was picked up many times. The chain has TRBV4-3 and TRBJ2-3; D is unclear. V was cut by 5 bases and J by 1 base, with 13 bases left in between. There are 15 residues in the CDR3. The V gene's germline CDR1 is LGHNA and CDR2 YSLEER. CDR3 protein: CASSSLTAGTDTQYF. The CDR3 DNA reads as TGCGCCAGCAGCTCTTTGACGGCAGGCACAGATACGCAGTATTTT.

This clonotype has more than one count but fewer than ten. This chain uses TRBV7-9 with TRBJ1-4; D is possibly TRBD1 (6 bases). Trimming cost V 5 bases and J 8 bases, with 15 bases left between them. CDR3 size: 14 residues. Germline V CDR1 and CDR2: SEHNR, FQNEAQ (reference sequence). The CDR3 coding sequence is TGTGCCAGCAGCATAAGGACAGATCAGGAAAAACTGTTTTTT. As protein: CASSIRTDQEKLFF. Drawing the rest from reference TRBV7-9 and TRBJ1-4, the complete variable domain is DTGVSQNPRHKITKRGQNVTFRCDPISEHNRLYWYRQTLGQGPEFLTYFQNEAQLEKSRLLSDRFSAERPKGSFSTLEIQRTEQGDSAMYLCASSIRTDQEKLFFGSGTQLSVL.

This chain uses TRBV28 with TRBJ1-3; D is unclear. V dropped 7 bases and J dropped 0 bases, with 7 bases sitting between them. The CDR3 has 13 residues. CDR1 and CDR2 (germline): MDHEN, SYDVKM. The CDR3 region is CASIRSSGNTIYF. For the CDR3, the DNA is TGTGCCAGCATTCGCAGCTCTGGAAACACCATATATTTT.

The rearrangement joins TRBV6-1 to TRBJ2-2; 7 bases agree with TRBD2. The J segment lost 4 bases and the V segment lost 2 bases, leaving 4 bases of the junction unmatched. The CDR3 covers 15 residues. CDR1 MNHNS and CDR2 SASEGT come from the germline V gene. The CDR3 DNA follows: TGTGCCAGCAGTGAATGGGGGGGATCCACCGGGGAGCTGTTTTTT. Protein sequence: CASSEWGGSTGELFF.

Many counts were recorded for this clonotype. V gene TRBV27 combines with J gene TRBJ1-4, with 9 bases identical to TRBD1. This CDR3 spans 13 amino acids. The germline V gene encodes CDR1 MNHEY and CDR2 SMNVEV (reference sequence). CDR3 bases: TGTGGGGACAGGGATGGGGCTAATGAAAAACTGTTTTTT. Its protein is CGDRDGANEKLFF.

This rearrangement joins TRBV3-1 to TRBJ2-2; D is unclear. CDR1 and CDR2 from the germline V gene are LGHDT and YNNKEL (reference sequence). V was pared by 3 bases and J by 0 bases, with 5 bases between. The CDR3 runs to 14 residues. In DNA, the CDR3 is TGTGCCAGCAGCCAGTCTACGAACACCGGGGAGCTGTTTTTT. Protein: CASSQSTNTGELFF.

CDR3 protein: CASSLARGVALHDEQFF. The CDR3 DNA sequence: TGTGCCAGCAGCTTAGCAAGGGGGGTGGCCCTACACGATGAGCAGTTCTTC. The V and J genes are TRBV7-8 and TRBJ2-1, with D possibly called TRBD1 or TRBD2 (6 bases each). Trimming removed 0 bases from V and 8 bases from J, with 20 bases in between. The CDR3 consists of 17 residues. The germline gives CDR1 SGHVS, CDR2 FQNEAQ.

There are a few counts of this clonotype. This chain connects TRBV2 to TRBJ2-1; D gene unclear. V lost 1 base to trimming and J lost 7 bases, with 14 bases between them. The CDR3 is made up of 15 amino acids. CDR1 is SNHLY and CDR2 is FYNNEI in the germline V gene. The CDR3 coding sequence is TGTGCCAGCAGTGAAGAGGGTATGGCGAATAATGAGCAGTTCTTC. This sequence encodes CASSEEGMANNEQFF.

The V call is TRBV7-9, the J call TRBJ1-3, with TRBD1 as a possible D gene (6 bases). V was clipped by 1 base and J by 0 bases, with 10 bases between them. Looked up from germline, CDR1 is SEHNR and CDR2 is FQNEAQ (reference sequence). The length of the CDR3 is 16 residues. For the CDR3, the DNA is TGTGCCAGCAGCTTAGGGAGGACAGTCTCTGGAAACACCATATATTTT. This translates into CASSLGRTVSGNTIYF.

A few counts support this clonotype. This chain uses TRBV28 with TRBJ1-2; D possibly corresponds to TRBD1 (6 bases). CDR3 length equals 15 residues. V was cut by 5 bases and J by 2 bases, with 15 bases left in between. From germline, CDR1 is MDHEN and CDR2 SYDVKM. The CDR3 protein is CASSAPQGNNYGYTF. The CDR3 DNA sequence: TGTGCCAGCAGTGCGCCCCAGGGGAACAACTATGGCTACACCTTC.

Only a few counts were recorded for this clonotype. The chain employs TRBV5-4 and TRBJ2-7, with a tentative D call TRBD2 (5 bases). Trimming cost V 1 base and J 5 bases, with 13 bases left between them. Germline CDR1 is SGHNT and CDR2 is YYREEE (reference sequence). CDR3 length: 14 amino acids. The CDR3 here is CASSLKGLRDEQYV. The CDR3 nucleotides read TGTGCCAGCAGCTTGAAGGGATTGAGGGACGAGCAGTACGTC.

In its sample, this clonotype was seen a few times. The chain is built from TRBV6-5 and TRBJ1-1, with a possible D match to TRBD1 (6 bases). V dropped 4 bases and J dropped 0 bases, with 9 bases sitting between them. The CDR3 extends over 14 amino acids. CDR1 is MNHEY and CDR2 is SVGAGI in the germline V gene. The CDR3 protein is CASSSWTVNTEAFF. The CDR3 bases are TGTGCCAGCAGTTCGTGGACAGTGAACACTGAAGCTTTCTTT.

This rearrangement joins TRBV20-1 to TRBJ2-7; no clear D gene. The CDR3 spans 14 residues. V was pared by 0 bases and J by 2 bases, with 11 bases between. Germline V gene lookup returns CDR1 DFQATT and CDR2 SNEGSKA (reference sequence). CDR3 protein: CSARDRGLTYEQYF. The CDR3 nucleotides are TGCAGTGCTAGAGATCGTGGTTTGACCTACGAGCAGTACTTC.

In this sample, this clonotype turned up a few times. The chain carries TRBV6-2 or TRBV6-3 and TRBJ1-1, with unresolved D. CDR3 length equals 14 residues. Germline loops: CDR1 MNHEY, CDR2 SVGEGT. The germline V and J ends were trimmed by 7 bases and 1 base, with 13 bases remaining between them. The CDR3, as DNA: TGTGCCAGCACCTCACCCCGGGAGAACACTGAAGCTTTCTTT. Protein: CASTSPRENTEAFF.

The chain couples TRBV27 to TRBJ1-5; D is unresolved. The CDR3 has 14 residues. CDR1 MNHEY and CDR2 SMNVEV come from the germline V gene (reference sequence). Between the trimmed V and J ends, which lost 5 bases and 2 bases, there was a span of 10 bases. The CDR3 loop reads CASSAVIGNQPQHF. CDR3 nucleotide sequence: TGTGCCAGCAGTGCCGTTATAGGCAATCAGCCCCAGCATTTT.

There are many counts of this clonotype. The genes are TRBV6-2 or TRBV6-3 and TRBJ2-7; tentatively, D is TRBD2 (5 bases). The germline V and J ends were trimmed by 0 bases and 2 bases, with 11 bases remaining between them. This CDR3 is 15 amino acids long. Germline CDR1 and CDR2: MNHEY and SVGEGT. The CDR3, as DNA: TGTGCCAGCAGTTACTCCCCTGGACTGACCTACGAGCAGTACGTC. Translated, it gives CASSYSPGLTYEQYV.

This clonotype turned up a few times. The V gene is TRBV27, the J gene TRBJ1-3, with 7 bases fitting TRBD1. Germline lookup yields CDR1 MNHEY and CDR2 SMNVEV (reference sequence). Losses at the gene ends were 3 bases for V and 3 bases for J; bases not matched to a gene: 8. This CDR3 comprises 16 residues. The CDR3 is CASSFIPPGGGNTIYF. CDR3 nucleotide sequence: TGTGCCAGCAGTTTTATCCCCCCAGGGGGTGGAAACACCATATATTTT.

This clonotype was recorded many times. The chain is built from TRBV29-1 and TRBJ1-2; TRBD1 matches 7 bases. V was clipped by 2 bases and J by 2 bases; unmatched bases: 2. This CDR3 is 13 amino acids long. The germline CDR1 and CDR2 sequences are SQVTM and ANQGSEA. The CDR3 is CSVEPGQNYGYTF. The CDR3 DNA is TGCAGCGTTGAACCGGGACAGAACTATGGCTACACCTTC.

This clonotype has a count of ten or more. The rearrangement links TRBV6-2 or TRBV6-3 to TRBJ2-3, with D uncertain. Trimming took 2 bases from V and 1 from J, leaving 13 bases between them. The CDR3 contains 16 residues. Germline V gives CDR1 MNHEY, CDR2 SVGEGT. CDR3 bases: TGTGCCAGCAGTTACGGGCGGCGTTCGCGCACAGATACGCAGTATTTT. Amino acids: CASSYGRRSRTDTQYF.